This is a list of T cell receptor beta chains from one sample in a study of blood T cell repertoires in COVID-19. Repertoires were generated with immunoSEQ multiplex PCR, while TCRdb's copy carries only in-frame clones and drops some. This table has around 260,000 clones, roughly 91% appearing once. Sequencing was done on a sample of peripheral blood. The receptors derive from a man aged 25 to 40 with acute or convalescent COVID-19. Each CDR3 is given with its conserved first and last residue. D genes are given only for firm matches. Size tells how often a clone was seen (once, few, many) or the class of an expanded clone, and some rows leave it out.

>TRBV14|NA|TRBJ1-3|TRBD1
TGTGCCAGCAGCCAAGCAGGGGGCACAGGGAACACCATATATTTT
CASSQAGGTGNTIYF
>TRBV21-1|NA|TRBJ1-1|NA
TGTGCCAGCAGCAAAGCCCCGGACTGTTTGAACACTGAAGCTTTCTTT
CASSKAPDCLNTEAFF
>TRBV6-5|NA|TRBJ2-7|TRBD1
TGTGCCAGCAGTTACTCGGCAGGACAGGGGTTCGAGCAGTACTTC
CASSYSAGQGFEQYF
>TRBV4-1|once|TRBJ1-5|NA
TGCGCCAGCAGCCAAGTTATCAATCAGCCCCAGCATTTT
CASSQVINQPQHF
>TRBV9|NA|TRBJ2-2|NA
TGTGCCAGCAGCGTAGATCCGGACAGTCGAAACACCGGGGAGCTGTTTTTT
CASSVDPDSRNTGELFF
>TRBV5-1|NA|TRBJ2-1|TRBD1
TGCGCCAGTACGACAGGGGGAACCTACAATGAGCAGTTCTTC
CASTTGGTYNEQFF
>TRBV5-1|once|TRBJ1-1|NA
TGCGCCAGCAGCTTGGGGCTTGCGGGGGGCTTGAACACTGAAGCTTTCTTT
CASSLGLAGGLNTEAFF
>TRBV3-1/TRBV3-2|NA|TRBJ2-1|NA
TGTGCCAGCAGCCAAGTTCTGTCAAGCGACAGAAACAATGAGCAGTTCTTC
CASSQVLSSDRNNEQFF
>TRBV9|NA|TRBJ2-2|NA
TGTGCCAGCAGCTCAATCAACACCGGGGAGCTGTTTTTT
CASSSINTGELFF
>TRBV9|NA|TRBJ1-6|NA
TGTGCCAGCAGCGTAGTAGAGGGTGGGGACCTCCACTTT
CASSVVEGGDLHF
>TRBV5-5|NA|TRBJ2-3|TRBD1
TGTGCCAGCAGCTCCGGGACAGGCGGAGATACGCAGTATTTT
CASSSGTGGDTQYF
>TRBV21-1|NA|TRBJ1-5|NA
TGTGCCAGCAGCAAAGACAGGGGAAATCAGCCCCAGCATTTT
CASSKDRGNQPQHF
>TRBV5-1|NA|TRBJ1-2|TRBD1
TGCGCCAGCAGCCCCGAAGGGGGACAGAGAAACTATGGCTACACCTTC
CASSPEGGQRNYGYTF
>TRBV10-3|NA|TRBJ2-5|TRBD2
TGTGCCATCAGTGAGGATCTAGCGGGAGTAGAAGAGACCCAGTACTTC
CAISEDLAGVEETQYF
>TRBV5-1|NA|TRBJ2-7|NA
TGCGCCAGCAGCAAACTCAGGGGTGCCTCCGCCTACGAGCAGTACTTC
CASSKLRGASAYEQYF
>TRBV10-3|NA|TRBJ1-1|NA
TGTGCCATCAGAGGACAGACCGAAGCTTTCTTT
CAIRGQTEAFF
>TRBV5-1|NA|TRBJ1-1|NA
TGCGCCAGCAGCTTATGGGGAGGGGGAAAAGGCACTGAAGCTTTCTTT
CASSLWGGGKGTEAFF
>TRBV3-1/TRBV3-2|NA|TRBJ2-3|NA
TGTGCCAGCAGCCAAGCTCGACAGGTCCGCACAGATACGCAGTATTTT
CASSQARQVRTDTQYF
>TRBV6-1|few|TRBJ1-4|NA
TGTGCCAGCTTTTCAGGGGTTAATGAAAAACTGTTTTTT
CASFSGVNEKLFF
>TRBV19|NA|TRBJ2-4|TRBD1
TGTGCCAGTAGGGGACAGATGCTAGCCAAAAACATTCAGTACTTC
CASRGQMLAKNIQYF
>TRBV28|NA|TRBJ2-5|TRBD2
TGTGCCAGCAGTGTCGCGGGAGGGAACCAAGAGACCCAGTACTTC
CASSVAGGNQETQYF
>TRBV28|NA|TRBJ1-3|NA
TGTGCCAGCAGTTTAGAGACAGCCCCTGGAAACACCATATATTTT
CASSLETAPGNTIYF
>TRBV5-1|NA|TRBJ2-3|TRBD2
TGCGCCAGCAGCTTGGGGGTTGGTAGCGGGAGCTCAGATACGCAGTATTTT
CASSLGVGSGSSDTQYF
>TRBV3-1/TRBV3-2|NA|TRBJ2-1|TRBD2
TGTGCCAGCAGCCAAGATCGAGAGAGCGGAGTGAGGCCTAGCGGGGTCCGTGAGCAGTTCTTC
CASSQDRESGVRPSGVREQFF
>TRBV9|NA|TRBJ1-1|NA
TGTGCCAGCAGCCGGGGGGTCAGGGGAGAGAACACTGAAGCTTTCTTT
CASSRGVRGENTEAFF
>TRBV28|NA|TRBJ2-7|NA
TGTGCCAGTACGCAGGGATTCTCCGAGCAGTACTTC
CASTQGFSEQYF
>TRBV4-1|NA|TRBJ2-3|NA
TGCGCCAGCAGCCAAGATAGATTCACAGATACGCAGTATTTT
CASSQDRFTDTQYF
>TRBV9|NA|TRBJ1-2|TRBD1
TGTGCCAGCAGTCGTGATGCCGGGACAGCACTGTATTATGGCTACACCTTC
CASSRDAGTALYYGYTF
>TRBV27|many|TRBJ2-3|TRBD2
TGTGCCAGCAGTCCATGGACTAGCGGGGAAGCAGATACGCAGTATTTT
CASSPWTSGEADTQYF
>TRBV5-1|NA|TRBJ1-5|NA
TGCGCCAGCAGCTTGTCGGCCGGAGAGGAGCCCCAGCATTTT
CASSLSAGEEPQHF
>TRBV7-6|NA|TRBJ1-5|NA
TGTGCCAGCAGCCCATTTCAGGGTCCGGATCAGCCCCAGCATTTT
CASSPFQGPDQPQHF
>TRBV4-2|NA|TRBJ1-5|NA
TGTGCCAGCAGCCCGGCCGGGACACCAAATCAGCCCCAGCATTTT
CASSPAGTPNQPQHF
>TRBV29-1|NA|TRBJ2-5|NA
TGCAGCGTTGTACGCCGGGACTCCCCCATCCAAGAGACCCAGTACTTC
CSVVRRDSPIQETQYF
>TRBV6-1|NA|TRBJ2-7|NA
TGTGCCAGCAGTGAAGCTGCGGGGACCTACGAGCAGTACTTC
CASSEAAGTYEQYF
>TRBV25-1|NA|TRBJ2-1|TRBD2
TGTGCCAGCAGTGATTATTTGGCGGGAGGGTACAATGAGCAGTTCTTC
CASSDYLAGGYNEQFF
>TRBV9|NA|TRBJ2-3|NA
TGTGCCAGCAGCGTAGAGGGGAGGGATACGCAGTATTTT
CASSVEGRDTQYF
>TRBV18|few|TRBJ1-1|NA
TGTGCCAGCTCACCACTTAACAAAATGAACACTGAAGCTTTCTTT
CASSPLNKMNTEAFF
>TRBV6-5|NA|TRBJ2-7|NA
TGTGCCAGCAGCCGGGGCTACGAGCAGTACTTC
CASSRGYEQYF
>TRBV12-5|NA|TRBJ1-6|NA
TGTGCTAGTGGTTTGGTACCCCGGCAGCGCATTCTACTTTCACCCCTCCACTTT
CASGLVPRQRILLSPLHF
>TRBV18|NA|TRBJ1-2|NA
TGTGCCAGCTCACCCGGGTCTAACTATGGCTACACCTTC
CASSPGSNYGYTF
>TRBV30|NA|TRBJ1-1|NA
TGTGCCTGGACGCCTTTAACAGGGCGGAACACTGAAGCTTTCTTT
CAWTPLTGRNTEAFF